This T cell receptor (beta chain) appears in the sequencing data of a study of blood T cells in healthy people across ages. Study-wide points: No one knew whether donors had CMV, which possibly confounded expanded clonotype changes.

Researchers isolated at least 7 million PBMCs per sample. This clonotype was observed a few times. Its target is not known. With a J-beta primer mix and a sample-barcoded 5' primer, a second PCR ran 7 to 11 cycles. TCRdb re-analysed the 5' RACE reads in MiXCR, keeping a single row per CDR3 protein. This table holds a few hundred thousand distinct CDR3 sequences, approximately 30% found once. The germline gives CDR1 SQVTM, CDR2 ANQGSEA. The length of the CDR3 is 16 residues. The germline V and J ends were trimmed by 2 bases and 7 bases, with 23 bases remaining between them. The material sequenced was blood. The chain employs TRBV29-1 and TRBJ1-1; D might be TRBD1 (5 bases). The TCR originated in a woman in her seventies in good health. CDR3: CSVETGRLSGANEAFF. CDR3 sequence (DNA): TGCAGCGTTGAAACTGGGAGACTCAGTGGGGCAAATGAAGCTTTCTTT.